This T cell receptor (beta chain) emerged from a study of T-cell reconstitution after alpha-beta-depleted transplantation in children. From germline, CDR1 is SEHNR and CDR2 FQNEAQ (reference sequence). Trimming removed 5 bases at V and 5 bases at J, with 18 bases between. This CDR3 has 15 amino acids. A TCRbeta library incorporating unique molecular identifiers was prepared. TCRdb used MiXCR to reprocess the PCR reads, holding one entry per CDR3 protein. The sample lists fewer than 550,000 distinct CDR3 sequences; roughly 10% were seen once. Sample: PBMCs, mostly from graft donor cells, taken 180 days after TCRalphabeta/CD19-depleted stem cell transplant. This TCR was sampled from a female patient younger than 10 who had a stem cell transplant for aplastic anemia, so the T cells may come from the graft donor. V gene TRBV7-9 combines with J gene TRBJ2-5, with D maybe TRBD2 (6 bases). The DNA of the CDR3 is TGTGCCAGCAGCAACCCGCGCCGGGAGCGGGAGACCCAGTACTTC. As protein: CASSNPRRERETQYF. The full variable domain, its missing parts supplied by reference TRBV7-9 and TRBJ2-5, is DTGVSQNPRHKITKRGQNVTFRCDPISEHNRLYWYRQTLGQGPEFLTYFQNEAQLEKSRLLSDRFSAERPKGSFSTLEIQRTEQGDSAMYLCASSNPRRERETQYFGPGTRLLVL.